A single sample is the source of the 9 T cell receptor beta chains below, sequenced in a study of immune characterization of retroperitoneal liposarcoma. TCRdb reanalysed the PCR reads using MiXCR and keeps one entry per CDR3 protein. The table has 2,000 to 2,500 distinct CDR3 sequences, 40% to 60% seen once. The specimen was tumor tissue. The receptors stem from a female donor with retroperitoneal liposarcoma.

The sample holds a few counts of this clonotype. CDR3 sequence (DNA): TGTGCCAGCAGCTTAACTAGCGGGAACAATGAGCAGTTCTTC. Translated: CASSLTSGNNEQFF. The J gene is TRBJ2-5, the V gene TRBV7-3, with 8 bases fitting TRBD2. Gene TRBJ2-1 matches the end of the DNA better, so the J call may be wrong. This CDR3 has 14 amino acids. From germline, CDR1 is SGHTA and CDR2 FQGTGA.

This sequence joins TRBV6-8 and TRBJ2-2; the match to TRBD1 covers 7 bases. CDR1 and CDR2 from the germline V gene are MNHGY and SAAAGT. J lost 7 bases, V lost 5 bases, and 13 bases had no gene match. The CDR3 sequence is 16 residues long. This CDR3 is CASSPRTGLKVGELFF. In DNA form, the CDR3 reads TGTGCCAGCAGTCCCCGGACAGGTTTGAAGGTCGGGGAGCTGTTTTTT.

The rearrangement joins TRBV11-2 to TRBJ2-3; TRBD1 or TRBD2 may be the D gene (5 bases each). Looked up from germline, CDR1 is SGHAT and CDR2 is FQNNGV. The CDR3 is 14 residues long. V lost 3 bases to trimming and J lost 8 bases, with 15 bases between them. In nucleotides, the CDR3 is TGTGCCAGCAGCTTGGGGGTGGGGCAGGGTACGCAGTATTTT. It translates to CASSLGVGQGTQYF.

The V gene is TRBV6-6, the J gene TRBJ2-1; D might be TRBD2 (6 bases). The CDR3 extends over 15 amino acids. The V end lost 0 bases, the J end lost 1 base, and 7 bases lay between the germline ends. From germline, CDR1 is MNHNY and CDR2 SVGAGI (reference sequence). The CDR3 spells CASSYSGGSYNEQFF. CDR3 coding DNA: TGTGCCAGCAGTTACTCCGGGGGATCCTACAATGAGCAGTTCTTC.

The rearrangement links TRBV14 to TRBJ2-5; unclear D gene. Trimming shortened V by 3 bases and J by 11 bases, and 25 bases separated the two germline ends. This CDR3 is built from 16 residues. The V gene's germline CDR1 is SGHDN and CDR2 FVKESK. CDR3 protein: CASSHHLRSSYNEQYF. The CDR3 DNA sequence: TGTGCCAGCAGCCATCACCTGAGAAGCTCCTACAATGAGCAGTACTTC.

This clonotype is termed medium-sized. The CDR3 DNA reads as TGTGCCAGCAGTTATTTTGGGGCCGATACGCAGTATTTT. This gives the protein CASSYFGADTQYF. This chain connects TRBV12-3 or TRBV12-4 to TRBJ2-3, with D maybe TRBD1 (5 bases). The ends were cut back, 4 bases at V and 6 bases at J, with 11 bases in the middle. The length of the CDR3 is 13 residues.

The chain employs TRBV12-3 or TRBV12-4 and TRBJ2-1; D ambiguous. The CDR3 extends over 12 amino acids. V lost 2 bases and J 10 bases, leaving 9 bases between the germline ends. CDR3 nucleotide sequence: TGTGCCAGCAGTTTACGCCGACGGGAGCAGTTCTTC. Protein: CASSLRRREQFF.

The V call is TRBV29-1, the J call TRBJ2-5; D not resolved. The CDR3 runs to 13 residues. Germline-derived CDR1 and CDR2 are SQVTM and ANQGSEA. The V end was cut by 7 bases, the J end by 5 bases, with 17 bases between. The CDR3 DNA reads as TGCAGCGCCGGAACCCCAAGGCCGGAGACCCAGTACTTC. Translating it yields CSAGTPRPETQYF.

The chain links TRBV6-1 to TRBJ2-1; TRBD2 matches 7 bases. TRBJ2-5 explains the end of the DNA better; the J call may be wrong. Germline-derived CDR1 and CDR2 are MNHNS and SASEGT. The CDR3 consists of 14 residues. CDR3 residues: CASRVWGGQETQYF. The CDR3 bases are TGTGCCAGCAGAGTATGGGGGGGCCAAGAGACCCAGTACTTC.